The 9 T cell receptor beta chains below all came from one sample that was sequenced in a study of regulatory T cells in long-lasting Graves disease. Library construction for TCR beta used iRepertoire HTBI primers and Arm-PCR of CDR3 regions. Each CDR3 protein is one row after TCRdb ran MiXCR on the multiplex PCR reads. The repertoire holds 200,000 to 250,000 distinct CDR3 sequences, with around 18% as singletons. Time point here: newly diagnosed GD, antithyroid drugs for less than 3 months. From RNA extracted from PBMCs, the TCR library was made. The sequences come from peripheral blood mononuclear cells (PBMCs), collected at new diagnosis, from a patient treated with antithyroid drugs. The source of these receptors is a female donor with Graves disease.

This clonotype was seen at least ten times. The V call is TRBV27, the J call TRBJ2-3; the D gene is possibly TRBD1 (5 bases). This CDR3 has 12 amino acids. CDR1 and CDR2 from the germline V gene are MNHEY and SMNVEV (reference sequence). The V and J ends lost 8 bases and 3 bases respectively, with 9 bases between them. CDR3 nucleotide sequence: TGTGCCAGCCGCCAGGGAACAGATACGCAGTATTTT. Amino acids: CASRQGTDTQYF.

This clonotype was seen at least ten times. The chain employs TRBV12-3 or TRBV12-4 and TRBJ2-7; 7 nucleotides line up with TRBD1. The CDR3 length is 13 residues. After removal of 6 bases from V and 1 base from J, the junction contained 3 bases not matched to a gene. The DNA of the CDR3 is TGTGCCAGCAGGTCGACAGGGTCCTACGAGCAGTACTTC. Translating it yields CASRSTGSYEQYF.

Many counts were recorded for this clonotype. The chain joins TRBV28 to TRBJ2-3, with 10 bases matching TRBD2. V shed 7 bases, J shed 2 bases, and the junction held 3 bases outside the gene matches. The germline V gene has CDR1 MDHEN and CDR2 SYDVKM. The CDR3 contains 14 residues. The CDR3 nucleotides are TGTGCCAGCATTACTAGCGGGACCACAGATACGCAGTATTTT. It yields the protein CASITSGTTDTQYF.

V gene TRBV7-2 combines with J gene TRBJ2-5; D uncertain. V shed 5 bases and J shed 1 base, with 11 bases lying between them. The CDR3 is 14 amino acids. CDR1 and CDR2 from the germline V gene are SGHTA and FQGNSA. CDR3 bases: TGTGCCAGCAGCCCCCGACTGATCCAAGAGACCCAGTACTTC. Translated: CASSPRLIQETQYF.

This clonotype occurred many times. CDR3 sequence: CASSLNQGMTSEAFF. Written as DNA, the CDR3 is TGTGCCAGCAGTTTAAATCAGGGCATGACGTCTGAAGCTTTCTTT. The rearrangement links TRBV12-3 or TRBV12-4 to TRBJ1-1; a possible D gene is TRBD1 (5 bases). Trimming shortened V by 2 bases and J by 6 bases, and 16 bases separated the two germline ends. The length of the CDR3 is 15 residues.

In its sample, this clonotype was seen many times. This chain joins TRBV20-1 and TRBJ2-7, with D maybe TRBD1 (7 bases). There are 16 residues in the CDR3. V was clipped by 6 bases and J by 10 bases, with 31 bases between them. Germline CDR1 reads DFQATT; CDR2 reads SNEGSKA (reference sequence). The CDR3 here is CSATPRGTEGIYGQYF. The CDR3, as DNA: TGCAGTGCCACTCCCAGGGGGACTGAAGGGATCTACGGACAGTACTTC.

This CDR3 reads CSARDRFLSSYNSPLHF. The CDR3 coding sequence is TGCAGTGCTAGGGACCGGTTTTTGAGCTCCTATAATTCACCCCTCCACTTT. The rearrangement uses TRBV20-1 and TRBJ1-6; D call uncertain. Germline values: CDR1 DFQATT, CDR2 SNEGSKA (reference sequence). The CDR3 covers 17 residues. V shed 3 bases and J shed 0 bases, with 15 bases lying between them.

The genes are TRBV27 and TRBJ2-3, with 10 bases identical to TRBD2. With 6 bases clipped from V and 3 bases from J, the junction kept 6 bases outside the gene matches. Germline CDR1 is MNHEY and CDR2 is SMNVEV (reference sequence). CDR3 length: 15 amino acids. In DNA, the CDR3 is TGTGCCAGCAGCGCGGTAGCGGGAGGTACAGATACGCAGTATTTT. It is translated as CASSAVAGGTDTQYF.

This clonotype was seen many times. The CDR3 region has the DNA TGTGCCAGCAGCACCGGGATTCTTTCCTACGAGCAGTACTTC. Amino acids: CASSTGILSYEQYF. J is TRBJ2-7 and V is TRBV7-9; perhaps TRBD2 as D (5 bases). CDR1 and CDR2 (germline): SEHNR, FQNEAQ (reference sequence). CDR3 size: 14 residues. The ends were cut back, 5 bases at V and 1 base at J, with 12 bases in the middle.